The sequence of this TCR beta chain was determined in a study of sequential checkpoint blockade in melanoma. Overall study: TCRβ was sequenced from DNA of 90 or so pretreatment tumors. After nivolumab or ipilimumab alone, around 24 patients had week-13 rebiopsies.

In its sample, this clone ranks as medium-sized (0.01 to 0.1%). Antigen specificity is unknown. Treatment indicated: randomized to nivolumab then ipilimumab (arm A) or the reverse (arm B). Using immunoSEQ multiplex PCR, the repertoire was profiled, and TCRdb retains in-frame clones only, with some absent. The table has a few thousand clones, about 23% seen once. Germline V lookup: CDR1 SGHNT, CDR2 YENEEA. V gave up 2 bases and J gave up 3 bases, with 13 bases separating them. The CDR3 length is 15 residues. Broader study findings: Pretreatment TIL clonality tracked with response in the nivolumab-first arm.

This sequence joins TRBV11-3 and TRBJ1-1; perhaps TRBD1 as D (5 bases). The sample in question was tumor tissue (inferred from file names), obtained from a patient given nivolumab and ipilimumab in sequence. The sequence was collected from a human donor with melanoma. The CDR3 region is CASSLPGVRDTEAFF. In DNA, the CDR3 is TGTGCCAGCAGCTTACCGGGGGTACGGGACACTGAAGCTTTCTTT.